This entry lists 15 T cell receptor beta chains sequenced from one sample in a study of blood T cell repertoires in COVID-19. Repertoires were generated with immunoSEQ multiplex PCR, while TCRdb's copy carries only in-frame clones and drops some. The top ten hold 2.5% to 3% of the sample, which has about 340,000 clones, around 80% seen once. Material for sequencing was peripheral blood. The receptors were gathered from a young man with active or convalescent COVID-19.

With respect to this clone: One end of the junction fails to match germline, which may point to a read error. The V gene is TRBV20-1, the J gene TRBJ2-1, with D uncertain. Germline CDR1 and CDR2: DFQATT and SNEGSKA (reference sequence). This CDR3 contains 11 residues. The CDR3 loop reads CSATLHGSLVF. CDR3 DNA: TGCAGTGCTACTCTGCATGGTAGTCTGGTCTTC.

This chain links TRBV18 with TRBJ2-2, with 7 bases fitting TRBD1. Looked up from germline, CDR1 is KGHSH and CDR2 is LQKENI. The CDR3 runs 16 residues. The V segment lost 1 base and the J segment 0 bases; nucleotides outside the gene matches: 2. In nucleotides, the CDR3 is TGTGCCAGCTCACCACAGGGACAGCCGAACACCGGGGAGCTGTTTTTT. It encodes CASSPQGQPNTGELFF.

The chain links TRBV5-5 to TRBJ1-2; D not certain. Germline CDR1 and CDR2: SGHKS and YYEKEE (reference sequence). V was trimmed by 4 bases and J by 3 bases, leaving 10 bases between them. This CDR3 spans 13 amino acids. In nucleotides, the CDR3 is TGTGCCAGCAGCCGCCACTTCGACTATGGCTACACCTTC. Amino acid sequence: CASSRHFDYGYTF.

The chain uses TRBV27 and TRBJ1-5; D ambiguous. The V gene's germline CDR1 is MNHEY and CDR2 SMNVEV (reference sequence). V was shortened by 2 bases and J by 0 bases, with 5 bases between the two germline ends. This CDR3 is built from 14 residues. CDR3 protein: CASSLTRSNQPQHF. Written as DNA, the CDR3 is TGTGCCAGCAGTTTAACTCGTAGCAATCAGCCCCAGCATTTT.

This clone was counted a few times. The genes are TRBV5-1 and TRBJ1-1, with D tentatively TRBD1 (6 bases). Germline V CDR1 and CDR2: SGHRS, YFSETQ. The CDR3 contains 15 residues. The ends were cut back, 4 bases at V and 1 base at J, with 14 bases in the middle. The CDR3 reads CASSRREGGNTEAFF. CDR3 sequence (DNA): TGCGCCAGCAGCCGTCGGGAGGGGGGGAACACTGAAGCTTTCTTT. The whole variable domain, remainder taken from reference TRBV5-1 and TRBJ1-1, is KAGVTQTPRYLIKTRGQQVTLSCSPISGHRSVSWYQQTPGQGLQFLFEYFSETQRNKGNFPGRFSGRQFSNSRSEMNVSTLELGDSALYLCASSRREGGNTEAFFGQGTRLTVV.

This chain joins TRBV7-9 and TRBJ2-7; 9 bases agree with TRBD1. V shed 3 bases and J 3 bases; nucleotides not matched to a gene: 6. CDR1 is SEHNR, CDR2 FQNEAQ, per germline (reference sequence). The CDR3 contains 15 residues. DNA for the CDR3: TGTGCCAGCAGCTTCGCCGGGACAGGGAGCTACGAGCAGTACTTC. Its translation is CASSFAGTGSYEQYF.

In its sample, this clone was seen many times. V gene TRBV19 combines with J gene TRBJ1-5; unclear D gene. V shed 6 bases and J shed 0 bases, with 15 bases lying between them. Germline CDR1 reads LNHDA; CDR2 reads SQIVND (reference sequence). The CDR3 totals 16 residues. CDR3 bases: TGTGCCAGTAGCTTTAAAGAGGGCTATAGCAATCAGCCCCAGCATTTT. Translating it yields CASSFKEGYSNQPQHF.

This clone has only one observation. The genes are TRBV28 and TRBJ1-2, with D unclear. This CDR3 spans 14 amino acids. Germline V CDR1 and CDR2: MDHEN, SYDVKM. V was shortened by 6 bases and J by 4 bases, with 15 bases between the two germline ends. The CDR3 sequence is CASRPPGIFYGYTF. The CDR3 DNA follows: TGTGCCAGCAGGCCTCCCGGGATCTTCTATGGCTACACCTTC.

About this clone itself: Other DNA sequences of this sample code for an identical CDR3. The rearrangement uses TRBV14 and TRBJ2-1, with a weak D call TRBD2 (5 bases). The germline V gene has CDR1 SGHDN and CDR2 FVKESK. Trimming removed 3 bases at V and 6 bases at J, with 6 bases between. The CDR3 consists of 12 residues. CDR3 protein: CASSHSGNEQFF. In DNA form, the CDR3 reads TGTGCCAGCAGCCACAGCGGCAATGAGCAGTTCTTC.

The chain has TRBV7-2 and TRBJ2-1; tentatively, D is TRBD2 (7 bases). The CDR3 sequence is 15 residues long. Germline V gene data show CDR1 as SGHTA and CDR2 as FQGNSA. Trimming left V 5 bases short and J 7 bases short, with 18 bases between. CDR3 DNA sequence: TGTGCCAGCAGCGTACTAGGGGGGGTGATGAATGAGCAGTTCTTC. Translated: CASSVLGGVMNEQFF. Full variable domain (missing parts from reference TRBV7-2 and TRBJ2-1): GAGVSQSPSNKVTEKGKDVELRCDPISGHTALYWYRQSLGQGLEFLIYFQGNSAPDKSGLPSDRFSAERTGGSVSTLTIQRTQQEDSAVYLCASSVLGGVMNEQFFGPGTRLTVL.

V and J are TRBV24-1 and TRBJ2-3; tentatively, D is TRBD1 (6 bases). This CDR3 has 16 residues. Germline CDR1 is KGHDR and CDR2 is SFDVKD. V was clipped by 4 bases and J by 2 bases, with 15 bases between them. The CDR3 loop reads CATSDPFPGDTDTQYF. CDR3 in DNA: TGTGCCACCAGTGACCCTTTTCCAGGGGACACAGATACGCAGTATTTT.

The CDR3 DNA follows: TGTGCCAGCAGTTGGCAGATTAACAATGAGCAGTTCTTC. Translation: CASSWQINNEQFF. This chain links TRBV12-3 or TRBV12-4 with TRBJ2-1; the D is unclear. V was pared by 4 bases and J by 5 bases, with 9 bases between. The CDR3 is made up of 13 amino acids.

The V call is TRBV7-2, the J call TRBJ2-5; D perhaps matches TRBD2 (5 bases). The CDR3 runs to 12 residues. Looked up from germline, CDR1 is SGHTA and CDR2 is FQGNSA. Trimming left V 1 base short and J 9 bases short, with 9 bases between. In DNA, the CDR3 is TGTGCCAGCAGCTTAGATTCCGGGGCCCAGTACTTC. Its translation is CASSLDSGAQYF.

The sample holds one count of this clone. This sequence joins TRBV10-3 and TRBJ1-1; tentatively, D is TRBD1 (6 bases). Per the germline V gene, CDR1 is ENHRY and CDR2 is SYGVKD. Trimming pared 6 bases from V and 7 bases from J, leaving 18 bases between. The CDR3 length is 14 residues. Written as DNA, the CDR3 is TGTGCCATCAGGGGGGGGCCCAATAATCGTGAAGCTTTCTTT. Its translation is CAIRGGPNNREAFF.

The V gene is TRBV18, the J gene TRBJ1-1; 7 bases fit TRBD1. J lost 7 bases, V lost 2 bases, and 1 base had no gene match. The CDR3 length is 12 residues. CDR1 and CDR2 (germline): KGHSH, LQKENI. CDR3 sequence: CASSPRDSEAFF. As DNA, the CDR3 is TGTGCCAGCTCACCAAGGGACAGTGAAGCTTTCTTT.